The sequence of this T cell receptor beta chain was determined in a study of CXCR3-negative and CXCR3-positive naive CD8 T cells. Study observations and caveats: CXCR3 levels fell partly with cryopreservation; most assays relied on fresh PBMCs. The study found that naive CXCR3-negative and CXCR3-positive cells shared TRBV-TRBJ usage, while memory cells differed. Naive cells that were CXCR3-positive had more hydrophobic TRB CDR3s (compared with CXCR3-negative naive cells). The study found comparably high diversity in both naive subsets and much lower diversity in memory CD8+ cells.

With regard to this clonotype: Its specificity is unknown.

UMI-tagged TRB cDNA libraries were built via 5' RACE. TCRdb reprocessed the 5' RACE reads, keeping one entry per CDR3 protein, no DNA. The sample table includes around 140,000 distinct CDR3 sequences. The CDR3 is 15 residues long. Germline values: CDR1 SEHNR, CDR2 FQNEAQ (reference sequence). The source of this sequence is a human donor in good health. Some clones in this sample may be carry-over from other donors' samples. The chain combines TRBV7-9 with TRBJ2-1. Sequenced: naive CXCR3+ CD8+ T cells from blood. The subset: CD45RO-CCR7+CD27+CD95- naive CD8+ T cells expressing CXCR3 (TNR3+). CDR3 region: CASSLGLAEYNEQFF.